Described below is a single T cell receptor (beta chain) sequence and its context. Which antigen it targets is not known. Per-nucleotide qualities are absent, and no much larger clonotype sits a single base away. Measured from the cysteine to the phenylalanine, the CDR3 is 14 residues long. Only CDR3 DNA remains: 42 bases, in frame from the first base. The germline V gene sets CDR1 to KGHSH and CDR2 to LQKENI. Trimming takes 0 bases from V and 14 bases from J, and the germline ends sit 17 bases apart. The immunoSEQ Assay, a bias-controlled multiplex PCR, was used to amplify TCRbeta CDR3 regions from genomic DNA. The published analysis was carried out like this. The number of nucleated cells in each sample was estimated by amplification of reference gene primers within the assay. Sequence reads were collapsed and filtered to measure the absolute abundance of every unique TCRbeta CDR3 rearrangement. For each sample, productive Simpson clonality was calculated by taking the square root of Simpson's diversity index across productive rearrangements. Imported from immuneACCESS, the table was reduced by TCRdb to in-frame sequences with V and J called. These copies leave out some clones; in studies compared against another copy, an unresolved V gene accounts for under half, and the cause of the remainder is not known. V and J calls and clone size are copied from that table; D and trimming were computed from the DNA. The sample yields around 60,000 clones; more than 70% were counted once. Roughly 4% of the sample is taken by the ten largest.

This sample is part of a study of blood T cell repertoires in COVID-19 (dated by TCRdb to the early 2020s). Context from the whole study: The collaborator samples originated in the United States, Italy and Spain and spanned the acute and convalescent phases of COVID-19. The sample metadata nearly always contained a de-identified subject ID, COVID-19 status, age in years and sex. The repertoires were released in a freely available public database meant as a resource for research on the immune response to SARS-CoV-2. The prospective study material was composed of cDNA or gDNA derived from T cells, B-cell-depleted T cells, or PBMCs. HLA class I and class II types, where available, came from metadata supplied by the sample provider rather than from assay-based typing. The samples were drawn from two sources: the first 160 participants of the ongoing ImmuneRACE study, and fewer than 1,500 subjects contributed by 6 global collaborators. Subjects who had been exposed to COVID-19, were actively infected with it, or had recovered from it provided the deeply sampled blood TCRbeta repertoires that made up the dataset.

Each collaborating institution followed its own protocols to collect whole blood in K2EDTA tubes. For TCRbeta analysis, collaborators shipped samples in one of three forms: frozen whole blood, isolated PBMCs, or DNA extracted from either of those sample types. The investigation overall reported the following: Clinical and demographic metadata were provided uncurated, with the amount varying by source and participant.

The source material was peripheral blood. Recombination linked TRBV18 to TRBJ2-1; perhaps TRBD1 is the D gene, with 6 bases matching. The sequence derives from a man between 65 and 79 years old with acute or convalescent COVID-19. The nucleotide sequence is TGTGCCAGCTCACCACCGGCCTCAGGGGCGAAAGAGTTCTTC. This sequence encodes CASSPPASGAKEFF. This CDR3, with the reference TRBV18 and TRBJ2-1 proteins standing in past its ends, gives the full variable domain NAGVMQNPRHLVRRRGQEARLRCSPMKGHSHVYWYRQLPEEGLKFMVYLQKENIIDESGMPKERFSAEFPKEGPSILRIQQVVRGDSAAYFCASSPPASGAKEFFGPGTRLTVL.